The 31 T cell receptor beta chains given below trace back to one sample, sequenced in a study of T cells expressing NK-cell markers. TCRdb reprocessed the 5' RACE reads and keeps a single row for each CDR3 protein, giving no DNA. The repertoire table contains roughly 110,000 distinct CDR3 sequences. The sample comprised blood T cells: a sorted CD56 or NKG2C T cell subset, CD4+ or CD8+ T cells, or bulk PBMC T cells (not recorded which). These receptors all stem from a woman between 18 and 69 years old in good health.

The rearrangement joins TRBV28 to TRBJ1-1; as DNA is missing, the TRBD1 call by TCRdb cannot be tested. The CDR3 length is 15 residues. Germline V gene lookup returns CDR1 MDHEN and CDR2 SYDVKM. This chain's CDR3 is CASSLSGIEYTEAFF.

The chain links TRBV5-6 to TRBJ2-1; there is no DNA to check the TCRdb D call of TRBD1. Looked up from germline, CDR1 is SGHDT and CDR2 is YYEEEE. The CDR3 runs to 15 residues. The CDR3 here is CASSLGGTGINEQFF.

The chain couples TRBV20-1 to TRBJ2-1; no DNA is available, so the TRBD1 call from TCRdb remains unchecked. Germline assignment: CDR1 DFQATT and CDR2 SNEGSKA (reference sequence). The length of the CDR3 is 16 residues. The CDR3 sequence is CSATSTVSWGTDEQFF.

The chain uses TRBV12-3 or TRBV12-4 and TRBJ2-7; without DNA, the TCRdb call of TRBD1 cannot be checked. This CDR3 has 14 residues. CDR3 protein: CASRGGGGGYEQYF.

The genes are TRBV12-3 or TRBV12-4 and TRBJ2-4; TCRdb's assignment of TRBD1 cannot be checked, as there is no DNA. This CDR3 has 13 residues. CDR3 sequence: CASSPWDSRGLYF.

V gene TRBV11-2 combines with J gene TRBJ2-1; the TCRdb D gene call, TRBD2, has no DNA to confirm it. The CDR3 is made up of 13 amino acids. CDR1 and CDR2 (germline): SGHAT, FQNNGV. Here the CDR3 reads CASSLTGVNEQFF.

The chain employs TRBV4-3 and TRBJ1-2. Germline V gives CDR1 LGHNA, CDR2 YSLEER. CDR3 length equals 15 residues. CDR3 region: CASSLDGDGDYGYTF.

The chain has TRBV9 and TRBJ2-7; TCRdb picks TRBD2, but there is no DNA to check that call. The CDR3 consists of 16 residues. Germline V gives CDR1 SGDLS, CDR2 YYNGEE. The chain's CDR3 is CASSVETSAQPYEQYF.

The chain uses TRBV7-9 and TRBJ2-3; the D call from TCRdb, TRBD1, cannot be confirmed without DNA. Germline loops: CDR1 SEHNR, CDR2 FQNEAQ (reference sequence). The CDR3 consists of 16 residues. The CDR3: CASSQVGQGLSDTQYF.

The chain has TRBV27 and TRBJ2-1; no DNA is available, so the TRBD1 call from TCRdb remains unchecked. CDR1 MNHEY and CDR2 SMNVEV come from the germline V gene (reference sequence). This CDR3 has 15 amino acids. CDR3: CASSLFVTGYNEQFF.

The chain couples TRBV5-1 to TRBJ2-2; TCRdb's D call of TRBD1 is untestable without DNA. The CDR3 is 15 amino acids. The germline V gene encodes CDR1 SGHRS and CDR2 YFSETQ. The CDR3 loop reads CASSTLGGNTGELFF.

This chain joins TRBV24-1 and TRBJ2-5; TCRdb returns TRBD1, unconfirmable since there is no DNA. Germline CDR1 KGHDR, CDR2 SFDVKD. This CDR3 is 14 amino acids long. The CDR3 sequence: CATSEGTGRETQYF.

V gene TRBV6-1 combines with J gene TRBJ1-1. The length of the CDR3 is 14 residues. The V gene's germline CDR1 is MNHNS and CDR2 SASEGT. CDR3: CAPKKFELNTEAFF.

The gene calls are TRBV4-3 and TRBJ1-6; without DNA, the TCRdb call of TRBD1 cannot be checked. The CDR3 length is 20 residues. Germline CDR1 and CDR2: LGHNA and YSLEER. CDR3 residues: CASSQDAQDSASSYNSPLHF.

This sequence joins TRBV4-3 and TRBJ2-5; TCRdb indicates TRBD1, and absent DNA this call remains unverified. This CDR3 is 16 amino acids long. In germline, CDR1 is LGHNA, CDR2 YSLEER. CDR3: CASSMGTGGPRETQYF.

The chain couples TRBV5-1 to TRBJ2-3; TCRdb gives TRBD2 as the D gene, but with no DNA this cannot be confirmed. The CDR3 loop spans 17 amino acids. The germline CDR1 and CDR2 sequences are SGHRS and YFSETQ. The chain's CDR3 is CASSWGDLAVGTDTQYF.

The V call is TRBV15, the J call TRBJ2-5; TCRdb designates TRBD1, a call that cannot be tested without DNA. Per germline, CDR1 LNHNV and CDR2 YYDKDF (reference sequence). The CDR3 is 15 residues long. CDR3 amino acids: CATSRDQGGGETQYF.

V and J are TRBV12-3 or TRBV12-4 and TRBJ2-4. The CDR3 is 12 residues long. CDR3 sequence reads: CASSFPNGIQYF.

The rearrangement links TRBV11-1 to TRBJ1-1; the TCRdb call, TRBD1, lacks DNA for checking. The germline V gene encodes CDR1 SGHAT and CDR2 FQDESV (reference sequence). CDR3 length: 12 residues. The CDR3 sequence is CASSWDNTEAFF.

The genes are TRBV2 and TRBJ1-2; without DNA, the TCRdb call of TRBD1 cannot be checked. The germline V gene encodes CDR1 SNHLY and CDR2 FYNNEI. This CDR3 is built from 14 residues. The CDR3: CASIPGQGLNGYTF.

The V call is TRBV20-1, the J call TRBJ2-3. The germline CDR1 and CDR2 sequences are DFQATT and SNEGSKA (reference sequence). CDR3 length equals 11 residues. This chain's CDR3 is CSVRSGYTQYF.

The rearrangement joins TRBV9 to TRBJ1-4; absent DNA, TCRdb's TRBD1 call cannot be checked. Germline V gene sequence: CDR1 SGDLS, CDR2 YYNGEE. There are 17 residues in the CDR3. CDR3 loop: CASSVGSTGSFSEKLFF.

V and J are TRBV6-5 and TRBJ2-2; the TCRdb D gene call, TRBD1, has no DNA to confirm it. The CDR3 totals 16 residues. Germline assignment: CDR1 MNHEY and CDR2 SVGAGI. Here the CDR3 reads CASSYLGQEDTGELFF.

This sequence joins TRBV3-1 and TRBJ2-3; TCRdb calls TRBD1, which cannot be checked without DNA. Germline loops: CDR1 LGHDT, CDR2 YNNKEL (reference sequence). This CDR3 has 14 residues. The CDR3 reads CASSQGLPEDTQYF.

CDR3 in amino acids: CASSADGPYEQYF. This chain joins TRBV5-4 and TRBJ2-7. Germline CDR1 is SGHNT and CDR2 is YYREEE (reference sequence). The CDR3 totals 13 residues.

This chain uses TRBV7-9 with TRBJ2-1; TCRdb picks TRBD1, but there is no DNA to check that call. The CDR3 sequence is 15 residues long. CDR1 SEHNR and CDR2 FQNEAQ come from the germline V gene (reference sequence). This CDR3 reads CASSLYGGEIDEQFF.

The J gene is TRBJ2-2, the V gene TRBV24-1. Germline CDR1 KGHDR, CDR2 SFDVKD. CDR3 length equals 13 residues. This chain's CDR3 is CATGDNLTGELFF.

CDR3: CASSQDRYRGPYNEQFF. The chain carries TRBV4-2 and TRBJ2-1; no DNA is available, so the TRBD1 call from TCRdb remains unchecked. The CDR3 contains 17 residues. The germline gives CDR1 LGHNA, CDR2 YNFKEQ.

The chain couples TRBV20-1 to TRBJ2-1. CDR3 length: 15 residues. Germline V lookup: CDR1 DFQATT, CDR2 SNEGSKA (reference sequence). This CDR3 is CSAPERTIAYNEQFF.

The CDR3 reads CSVWGTGGNEQFF. This chain uses TRBV29-1 with TRBJ2-1; there is no DNA to check the TCRdb D call of TRBD1. CDR3 length equals 13 residues. Germline V CDR1 and CDR2: SQVTM, ANQGSEA.

The chain has TRBV29-1 and TRBJ1-3; the TCRdb D gene call, TRBD1, has no DNA to confirm it. The germline V gene has CDR1 SQVTM and CDR2 ANQGSEA. The CDR3 is 14 residues long. The CDR3 here is CSVGKGPAGNTIYF.